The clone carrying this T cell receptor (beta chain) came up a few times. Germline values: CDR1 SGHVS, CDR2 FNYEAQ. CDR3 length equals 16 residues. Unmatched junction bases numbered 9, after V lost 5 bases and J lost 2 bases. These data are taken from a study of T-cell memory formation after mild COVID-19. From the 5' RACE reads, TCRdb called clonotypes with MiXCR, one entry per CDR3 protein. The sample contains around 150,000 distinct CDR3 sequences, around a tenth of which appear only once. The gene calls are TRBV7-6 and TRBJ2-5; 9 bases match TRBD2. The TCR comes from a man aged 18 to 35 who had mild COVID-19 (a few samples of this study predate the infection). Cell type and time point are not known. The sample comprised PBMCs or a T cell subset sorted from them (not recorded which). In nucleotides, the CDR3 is TGTGCCAGCAGCACGAGGACTAGCGCCTTACAAGAGACCCAGTACTTC. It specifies CASSTRTSALQETQYF.